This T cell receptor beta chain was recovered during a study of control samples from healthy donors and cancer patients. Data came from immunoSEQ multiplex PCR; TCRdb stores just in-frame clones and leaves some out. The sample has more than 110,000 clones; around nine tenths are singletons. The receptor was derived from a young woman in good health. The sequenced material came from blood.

CDR3 DNA sequence: TGTGCCAGCAGCCCAGGACCGCTCTATGGCTACACCTTC. It is translated as CASSPGPLYGYTF. This chain uses TRBV7-2 with TRBJ1-2; D is unclear. Germline CDR1 and CDR2: SGHTA and FQGNSA. V shed 5 bases and J shed 4 bases, with 11 bases lying between them. The CDR3 extends over 13 amino acids.